Each of the 12 T cell receptor beta chains below was sequenced from the same sample in a study of cytomegalovirus exposure and HLA in healthy donors. PCR amplification relied on 60 Vbeta primers (plus 13 Jbeta primers). Sequencing used immunoSEQ multiplex PCR; TCRdb keeps in-frame clones, though not all of them. The table records about 90,000 clones, 65% to 80% of them present only once. Sequencing was performed on PBMCs. These TCRs come from a man younger than 40 in good health and CMV-seronegative.

The V gene is TRBV9, the J gene TRBJ2-7; 7 bases align to TRBD1. V shed 4 bases, J shed 2 bases, and the junction held 9 bases outside the gene matches. From germline, CDR1 is SGDLS and CDR2 YYNGEE. CDR3 length equals 15 residues. CDR3 sequence: CASSRLGQGAYEQYF. CDR3 bases: TGTGCCAGCAGCCGTCTGGGGCAGGGGGCCTACGAGCAGTACTTC.

The chain couples TRBV18 to TRBJ1-3; D call uncertain. This CDR3 contains 15 residues. V gave up 6 bases and J gave up 5 bases, with 17 bases separating them. Per the germline V gene, CDR1 is KGHSH and CDR2 is LQKENI. The CDR3 region is CASSSEALQRNTIYF. The CDR3 region has the DNA TGTGCCAGCTCCTCTGAGGCTCTCCAAAGAAACACCATATATTTT.

The chain has TRBV4-2 and TRBJ1-6; no clear D gene. Germline assignment: CDR1 LGHNA and CDR2 YNFKEQ. This CDR3 has 15 residues. The V and J ends lost 2 bases and 7 bases respectively, with 12 bases between them. The CDR3 reads CASSQLMSLNSPLHF. Here the CDR3 DNA reads TGTGCCAGCAGCCAACTTATGTCGTTGAATTCACCCCTCCACTTT.

V and J are TRBV6-5 and TRBJ2-3, with TRBD1 matching over 8 bases. V lost 0 bases and J lost 9; bases outside the gene matches: 5. Germline lookup yields CDR1 MNHEY and CDR2 SVGAGI. CDR3 length: 14 residues. CDR3 coding DNA: TGTGCCAGCAGTTACTCGAGGACAGGGAAGACGCAGTATTTT. This encodes CASSYSRTGKTQYF.

A single count supports this clone. This chain links TRBV15 with TRBJ2-1, with 9 nucleotides matching TRBD2. Germline V gene data show CDR1 as LNHNV and CDR2 as YYDKDF (reference sequence). This CDR3 is 15 amino acids long. The junction had 2 bases not matched to a gene; V was cut back by 2 bases and J by 3 bases. Written as DNA, the CDR3 is TGTGCCACCAGCAGACCTAGCGGGGACTACAATGAGCAGTTCTTC. Amino acids: CATSRPSGDYNEQFF.

This rearrangement joins TRBV7-6 to TRBJ1-1; D is unclear. This CDR3 has 16 amino acids. From germline, CDR1 is SGHVS and CDR2 FNYEAQ. The V gene lost 2 bases and the J gene lost 3 bases, with 16 bases spanning the gap. The CDR3 DNA sequence: TGTGCCAGCAGCTTATCGGTTGGAGGCTCGGACACTGAAGCTTTCTTT. Its protein is CASSLSVGGSDTEAFF. The variable domain in full, completed from reference TRBV7-6 and TRBJ1-1, reads GAGVSQSPRYKVTKRGQDVALRCDPISGHVSLYWYRQALGQGPEFLTYFNYEAQQDKSGLPNDRFSAERPEGSISTLTIQRTEQRDSAMYRCASSLSVGGSDTEAFFGQGTRLTVV.

The chain employs TRBV7-2 and TRBJ1-1; tentative D call: TRBD1 (6 bases). CDR3 size: 16 residues. Trimming shortened V by 6 bases and J by 4 bases, and 21 bases separated the two germline ends. CDR1 is SGHTA and CDR2 is FQGNSA in the germline V gene. The CDR3 DNA reads TGTGCCAGCAGGTTGGTCCAGGGGTATAAGGGCACTGAAGCTTTCTTT. The encoded protein is CASRLVQGYKGTEAFF.

This chain links TRBV6-6 with TRBJ1-1; a possible D gene is TRBD1 (5 bases). V lost 7 bases and J lost 2, with 17 bases in between. The CDR3 runs to 15 residues. Germline V gene data show CDR1 as MNHNY and CDR2 as SVGAGI (reference sequence). The CDR3 region is CASNERGGENTEAFF. CDR3 coding DNA: TGTGCCAGCAATGAGCGGGGCGGAGAAAACACTGAAGCTTTCTTT.

This clone has only a few counts. The chain is built from TRBV18 and TRBJ2-7, with TRBD2 matching 7 bases. Germline V gene data show CDR1 as KGHSH and CDR2 as LQKENI. With 5 bases clipped from V and 0 bases from J, the junction kept 7 bases outside the gene matches. The CDR3 contains 15 residues. The DNA of the CDR3 is TGTGCCAGCTCAACTGGCAGGGAGGGCTCCTACGAGCAGTACTTC. Translation: CASSTGREGSYEQYF.

V gene TRBV5-1 combines with J gene TRBJ2-3; 8 bases fit TRBD2. Germline V CDR1 and CDR2: SGHRS, YFSETQ. This CDR3 has 15 residues. The trim removed 7 bases at V and 4 bases at J, leaving 11 bases unmatched. Here the CDR3 DNA reads TGCGCCAGCGCCCGAACGGGGGGGCCGTCAGATACGCAGTATTTT. This codes for CASARTGGPSDTQYF.

Note on this clone: The junction does not match germline at one end; this may be a read error. The chain carries TRBV28 and TRBJ1-6; D is perhaps TRBD1 (6 bases). The germline CDR1 and CDR2 sequences are MDHEN and SYDVKM. The CDR3 totals 11 residues. The DNA for the CDR3 is TGTGCCAGCAGTTTGAAGGACAGCTGGATTTTT. Translated: CASSLKDSWIF. The complete variable domain, with remaining parts taken from reference TRBV28 and TRBJ1-6, reads DVKVTQSSRYLVKRTGEKVFLECVQDMDHENMFWYRQDPGLGLRLIYFSYDVKMKEKGDIPEGYSVSREKKERFSLILESASTNQTSMYLCASSLKDSWIFGNGTRLTVT.

The chain carries TRBV6-4 and TRBJ2-7; TRBD1 aligns across 9 bases. Germline V gene sequence: CDR1 MRHNA, CDR2 SNTAGT. The J segment lost 1 base and the V segment lost 6 bases, leaving 4 bases of the junction unmatched. The CDR3 is 14 residues long. The DNA for the CDR3 is TGTGCCAGCAGCGCGACAGGGGGATCCTACGAGCAGTACTTC. It codes for CASSATGGSYEQYF.